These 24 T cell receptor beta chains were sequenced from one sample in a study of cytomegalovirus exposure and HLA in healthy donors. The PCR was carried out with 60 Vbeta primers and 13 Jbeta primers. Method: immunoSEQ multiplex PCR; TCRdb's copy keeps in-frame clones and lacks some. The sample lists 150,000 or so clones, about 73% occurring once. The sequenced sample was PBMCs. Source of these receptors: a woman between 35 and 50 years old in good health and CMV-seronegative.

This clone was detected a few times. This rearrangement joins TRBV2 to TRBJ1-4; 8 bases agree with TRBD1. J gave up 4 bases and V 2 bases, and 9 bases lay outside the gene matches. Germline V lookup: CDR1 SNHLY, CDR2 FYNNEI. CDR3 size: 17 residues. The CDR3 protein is CASSETPPTGDNEKLFF. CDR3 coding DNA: TGTGCCAGCAGTGAAACCCCCCCGACAGGGGATAATGAAAAACTGTTTTTT. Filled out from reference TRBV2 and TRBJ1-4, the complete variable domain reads EPEVTQTPSHQVTQMGQEVILRCVPISNHLYFYWYRQILGQKVEFLVSFYNNEISEKSEIFDDQFSVERPDGSNFTLKIRSTKLEDSAMYFCASSETPPTGDNEKLFFGSGTQLSVL.

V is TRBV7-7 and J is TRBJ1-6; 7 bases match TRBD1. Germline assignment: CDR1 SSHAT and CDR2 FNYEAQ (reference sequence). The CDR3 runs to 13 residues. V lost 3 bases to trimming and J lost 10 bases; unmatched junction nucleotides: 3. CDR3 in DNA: TGTGCCAGCAGCTTGACAGGGAACTCACCCCTCCACTTT. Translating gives CASSLTGNSPLHF.

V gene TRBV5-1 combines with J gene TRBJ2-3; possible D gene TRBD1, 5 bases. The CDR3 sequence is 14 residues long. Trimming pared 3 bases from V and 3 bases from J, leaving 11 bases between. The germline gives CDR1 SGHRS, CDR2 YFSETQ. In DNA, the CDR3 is TGCGCCAGCAGCTCACAGGCTCCGACAGATACGCAGTATTTT. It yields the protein CASSSQAPTDTQYF. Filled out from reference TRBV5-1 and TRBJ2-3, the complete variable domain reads KAGVTQTPRYLIKTRGQQVTLSCSPISGHRSVSWYQQTPGQGLQFLFEYFSETQRNKGNFPGRFSGRQFSNSRSEMNVSTLELGDSALYLCASSSQAPTDTQYFGPGTRLTVL.

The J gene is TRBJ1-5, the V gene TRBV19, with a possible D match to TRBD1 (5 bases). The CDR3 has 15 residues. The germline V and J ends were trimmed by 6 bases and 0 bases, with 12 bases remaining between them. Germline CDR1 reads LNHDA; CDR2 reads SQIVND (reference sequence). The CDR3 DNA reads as TGTGCCAGTAGCCTTGACAGATATAGCAATCAGCCCCAGCATTTT. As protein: CASSLDRYSNQPQHF.

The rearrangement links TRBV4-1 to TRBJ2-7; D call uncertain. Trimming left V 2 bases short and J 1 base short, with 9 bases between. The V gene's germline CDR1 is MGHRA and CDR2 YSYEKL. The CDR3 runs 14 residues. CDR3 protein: CASSQFSISYEQYF. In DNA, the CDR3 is TGCGCCAGCAGCCAATTCAGTATATCCTACGAGCAGTACTTC.

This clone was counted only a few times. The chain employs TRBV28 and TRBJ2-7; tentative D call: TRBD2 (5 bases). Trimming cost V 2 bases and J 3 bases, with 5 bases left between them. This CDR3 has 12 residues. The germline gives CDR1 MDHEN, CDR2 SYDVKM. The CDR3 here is CASSLEGYEQYF. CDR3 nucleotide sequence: TGTGCCAGCAGTTTAGAGGGCTACGAGCAGTACTTC.

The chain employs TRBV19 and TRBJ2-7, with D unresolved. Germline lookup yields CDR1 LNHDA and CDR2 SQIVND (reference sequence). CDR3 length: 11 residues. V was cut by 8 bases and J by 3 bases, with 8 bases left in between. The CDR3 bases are TGTGCCAGTGGGTCAGGCTACGAGCAGTACTTC. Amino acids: CASGSGYEQYF.

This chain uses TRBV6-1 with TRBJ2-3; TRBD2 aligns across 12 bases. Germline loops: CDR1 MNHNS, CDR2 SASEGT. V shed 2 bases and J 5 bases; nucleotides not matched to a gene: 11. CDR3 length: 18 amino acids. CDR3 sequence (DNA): TGTGCCAGCAGTGAACTCGGGCTAGCGGGGGGGCTGGGAGATACGCAGTATTTT. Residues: CASSELGLAGGLGDTQYF.

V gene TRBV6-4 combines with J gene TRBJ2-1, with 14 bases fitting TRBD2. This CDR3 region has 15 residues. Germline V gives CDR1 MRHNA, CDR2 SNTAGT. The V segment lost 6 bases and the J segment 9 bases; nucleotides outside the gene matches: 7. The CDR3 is CASRPTGLAGGEQFF. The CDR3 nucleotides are TGTGCCAGCAGGCCTACAGGACTAGCGGGGGGTGAGCAGTTCTTC.

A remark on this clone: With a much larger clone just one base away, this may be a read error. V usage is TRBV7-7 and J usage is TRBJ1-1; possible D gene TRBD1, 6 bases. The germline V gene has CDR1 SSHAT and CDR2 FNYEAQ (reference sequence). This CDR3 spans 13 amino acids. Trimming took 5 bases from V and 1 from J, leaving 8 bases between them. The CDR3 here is CASSLQGNTEAFF. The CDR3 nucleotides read TGTGCCAGCAGCCTACAGGGGAACACTGAAGCTTTCTTT.

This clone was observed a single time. In DNA form, the CDR3 reads TGTGCCAGCAGCTTGACTAGCGGGGGAGAGACCCAGTACTTC. This gives the protein CASSLTSGGETQYF. The chain joins TRBV5-5 to TRBJ2-5; TRBD2 matches at 11 bases. The CDR3 is 14 residues long. Per germline, CDR1 SGHKS and CDR2 YYEKEE (reference sequence). Trimming took 1 base from V and 4 from J; bases not matched to a gene: 0.

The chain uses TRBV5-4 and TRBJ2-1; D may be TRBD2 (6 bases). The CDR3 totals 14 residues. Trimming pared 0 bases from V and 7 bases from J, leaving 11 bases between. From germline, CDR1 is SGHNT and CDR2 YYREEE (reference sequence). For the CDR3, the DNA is TGTGCCAGCAGCTTGGGCGCGGGGCCAAATGAGCAGTTCTTC. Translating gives CASSLGAGPNEQFF.

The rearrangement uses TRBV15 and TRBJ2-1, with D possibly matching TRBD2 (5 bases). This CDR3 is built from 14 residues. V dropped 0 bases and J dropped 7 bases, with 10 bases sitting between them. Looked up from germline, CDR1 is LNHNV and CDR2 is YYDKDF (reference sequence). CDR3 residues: CATSRDPSGNEQFF. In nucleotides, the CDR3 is TGTGCCACCAGCAGAGACCCATCGGGGAATGAGCAGTTCTTC.

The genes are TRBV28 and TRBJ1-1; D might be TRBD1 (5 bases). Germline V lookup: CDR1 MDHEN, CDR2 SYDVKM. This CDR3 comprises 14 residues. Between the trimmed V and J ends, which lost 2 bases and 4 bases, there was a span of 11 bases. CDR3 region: CASSLGQDTTEAFF. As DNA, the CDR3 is TGTGCCAGCAGTTTAGGGCAGGACACCACTGAAGCTTTCTTT.

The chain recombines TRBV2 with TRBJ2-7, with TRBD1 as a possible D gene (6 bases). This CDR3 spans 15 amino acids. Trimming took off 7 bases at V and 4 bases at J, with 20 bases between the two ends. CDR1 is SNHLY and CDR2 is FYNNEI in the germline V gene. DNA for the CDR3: TGTGCCAGCAATTTACAGGGCTCCATGAGGTACGAGCAGTACTTC. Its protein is CASNLQGSMRYEQYF. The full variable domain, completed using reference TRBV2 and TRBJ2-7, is EPEVTQTPSHQVTQMGQEVILRCVPISNHLYFYWYRQILGQKVEFLVSFYNNEISEKSEIFDDQFSVERPDGSNFTLKIRSTKLEDSAMYFCASNLQGSMRYEQYFGPGTRLTVT.

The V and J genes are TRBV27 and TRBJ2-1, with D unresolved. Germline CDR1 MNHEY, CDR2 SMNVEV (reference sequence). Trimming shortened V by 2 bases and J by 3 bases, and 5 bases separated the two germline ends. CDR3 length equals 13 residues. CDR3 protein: CASSLSRYNEQFF. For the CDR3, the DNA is TGTGCCAGCAGTTTAAGCCGCTACAATGAGCAGTTCTTC.

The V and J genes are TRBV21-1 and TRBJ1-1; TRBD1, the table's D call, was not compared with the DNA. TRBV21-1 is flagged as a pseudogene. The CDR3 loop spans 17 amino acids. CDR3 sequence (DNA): TGTGCCAGCAGCAACCGGGACAGCGCGGCCCGGAACACTGAAGCTTTCTTT. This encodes CASSNRDSAARNTEAFF.

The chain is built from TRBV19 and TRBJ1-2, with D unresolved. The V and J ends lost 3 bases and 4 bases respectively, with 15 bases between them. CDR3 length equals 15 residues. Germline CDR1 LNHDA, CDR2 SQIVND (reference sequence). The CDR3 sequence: CASSITVQEVYGYTF. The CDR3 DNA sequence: TGTGCCAGTAGTATTACGGTCCAGGAGGTCTATGGCTACACCTTC.

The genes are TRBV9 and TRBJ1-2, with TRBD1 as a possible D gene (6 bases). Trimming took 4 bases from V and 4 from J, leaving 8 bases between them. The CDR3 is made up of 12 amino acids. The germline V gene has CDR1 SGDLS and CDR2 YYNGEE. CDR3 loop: CASSRDTYGYTF. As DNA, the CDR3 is TGTGCCAGCAGCAGGGACACCTATGGCTACACCTTC.

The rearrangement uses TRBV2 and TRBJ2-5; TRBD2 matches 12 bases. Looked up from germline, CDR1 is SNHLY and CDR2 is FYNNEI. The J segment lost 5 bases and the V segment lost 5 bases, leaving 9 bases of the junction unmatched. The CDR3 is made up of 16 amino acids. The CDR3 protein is CASSSPSGGAVETQYF. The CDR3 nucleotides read TGTGCCAGCAGTTCCCCTAGCGGGGGGGCGGTTGAGACCCAGTACTTC.

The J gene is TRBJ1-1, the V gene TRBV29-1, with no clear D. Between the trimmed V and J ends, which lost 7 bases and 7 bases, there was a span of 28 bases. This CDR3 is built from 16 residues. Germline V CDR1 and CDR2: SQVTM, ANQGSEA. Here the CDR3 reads CSAARQPLYSSIEAFF. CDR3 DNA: TGCAGCGCCGCAAGACAACCCTTGTACAGTTCTATTGAAGCTTTCTTT. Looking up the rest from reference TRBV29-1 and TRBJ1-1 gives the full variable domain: SAVISQKPSRDICQRGTSLTIQCQVDSQVTMMFWYRQQPGQSLTLIATANQGSEATYESGFVIDKFPISRPNLTFSTLTVSNMSPEDSSIYLCSAARQPLYSSIEAFFGQGTRLTVV.

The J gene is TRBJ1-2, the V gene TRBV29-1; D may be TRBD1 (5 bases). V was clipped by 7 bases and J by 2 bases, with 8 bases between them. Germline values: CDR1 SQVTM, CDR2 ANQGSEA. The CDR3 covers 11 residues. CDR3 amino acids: CSATENYGYTF. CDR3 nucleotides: TGCAGCGCGACAGAGAACTATGGCTACACCTTC. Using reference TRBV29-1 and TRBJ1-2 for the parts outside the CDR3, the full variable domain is SAVISQKPSRDICQRGTSLTIQCQVDSQVTMMFWYRQQPGQSLTLIATANQGSEATYESGFVIDKFPISRPNLTFSTLTVSNMSPEDSSIYLCSATENYGYTFGSGTRLTVV.

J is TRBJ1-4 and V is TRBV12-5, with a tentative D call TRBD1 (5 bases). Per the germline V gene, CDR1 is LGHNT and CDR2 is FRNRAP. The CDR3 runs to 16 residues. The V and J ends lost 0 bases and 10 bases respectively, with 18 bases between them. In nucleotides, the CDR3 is TGTGCTAGTGGTTTGGTAGAGGGCAGGGAGGTCGGAAAACTGTTTTTT. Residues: CASGLVEGREVGKLFF.

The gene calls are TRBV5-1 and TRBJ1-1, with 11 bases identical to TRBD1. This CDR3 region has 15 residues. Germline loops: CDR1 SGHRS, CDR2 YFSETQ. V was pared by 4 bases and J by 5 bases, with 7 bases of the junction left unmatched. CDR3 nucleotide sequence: TGCGCCAGCAGCCGATCCGGGACAGGGGGGACTGAAGCTTTCTTT. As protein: CASSRSGTGGTEAFF.